Sequencing of this T cell receptor beta chain was carried out in a study of patients and donors after allogeneic stem cell transplantation. TCRdb passed the RT-PCR reads through MiXCR, listing each CDR3 protein once. Altogether approximately 200,000 distinct CDR3 sequences are present, 35% to 50% being singletons, with the ten largest covering around 35%. The TCR comes from a human donor who was either an allogeneic HSCT recipient or a stem cell or donor lymphocyte infusion donor (not recorded which). It is not recorded whose cells these are; they may come from a transplant donor. Sequenced input: blood, either unsorted or a sorted T cell fraction (not recorded which).

CDR3: CASSVEIGGYEQYF. The CDR3 region has the DNA TGTGCCAGCAGCGTAGAGATTGGCGGTTACGAGCAGTACTTC. The chain links TRBV9 to TRBJ2-7; no clear D gene. The CDR3 runs to 14 residues. Trimming removed 0 bases at V and 4 bases at J, with 11 bases between. Germline values: CDR1 SGDLS, CDR2 YYNGEE.